This T cell receptor beta chain was observed in a study of Ad26.COV2.S vaccination and SARS-CoV-2 variants. CDR1 is SGHTA, CDR2 FQGNSA, per germline. This CDR3 is 17 amino acids long. The trim removed 4 bases at V and 5 bases at J, leaving 14 bases unmatched. The assay was immunoSEQ multiplex PCR, and TCRdb's table has in-frame clones only and misses some. The sample contains roughly 300,000 clones, 75% to 90% of which appear only once. Study results and limitations: Vaccine recipients and placebo recipients showed similar non-spike TCR breadth. Vaccinated individuals (as opposed to placebo recipients) had higher spike-specific TCR breadth.

This clone was recorded a few times. Its antigen is not identified. Treatment reported: around 19 received Ad26.COV2.S at low or high dose, single or two shots; five or six received placebo; per-sample allocation not given. After the first vaccine or placebo injection, samples were drawn on day 63. Whoever gave the sample was an adult aged 18-55 years in Boston. Source: peripheral blood, taken in a trial of Ad26.COV2.S vaccine versus placebo. This receptor was identified in a person aged 18-65 years who received the Ad26.COV2.S COVID-19 vaccine or a placebo. The chain is built from TRBV7-2 and TRBJ1-1; 9 nucleotides agree with TRBD1. The CDR3 loop is CASSSVPGQGRRTEAFF. Written as DNA, the CDR3 is TGTGCCAGCAGCTCTGTCCCGGGACAGGGAAGGAGGACTGAAGCTTTCTTT. The full variable domain, rest sourced from reference TRBV7-2 and TRBJ1-1, is GAGVSQSPSNKVTEKGKDVELRCDPISGHTALYWYRQSLGQGLEFLIYFQGNSAPDKSGLPSDRFSAERTGGSVSTLTIQRTQQEDSAVYLCASSSVPGQGRRTEAFFGQGTRLTVV.